This TCR beta chain emerged from a study of human CD4 T cells and Enterobacteriaceae. All CD4+ cells other than CD45RA+CCR7+CD95- naive cells were sorted as memory, over 98% pure. Healthy donors' blood was sourced from blood donation centers in Switzerland. Sorted cells lacked CD8+, CD14+, CD16+, CD56+, CD19+ and CD25-bright cells. The CDR3 totals 13 residues. Germline CDR1 and CDR2: MNHEY and SMNVEV (reference sequence). The germline V and J ends were trimmed by 2 bases and 4 bases, with 9 bases remaining between them. The repertoire was sequenced with immunoSEQ multiplex PCR; TCRdb's copy has only in-frame clones and lacks some. The data show about 26,000 clones, 65% to 85% seen once.

Sequencing was done on a sample of memory CD4+ T cells from blood. The rearrangement uses TRBV27 and TRBJ2-7; D possibly matches TRBD1 or TRBD2 (5 bases each). This clonotype originated in a human donor in good health. The CDR3: CASSLGTPYEQYF. The CDR3 DNA sequence: TGTGCCAGCAGTTTAGGGACCCCTTACGAGCAGTACTTC.